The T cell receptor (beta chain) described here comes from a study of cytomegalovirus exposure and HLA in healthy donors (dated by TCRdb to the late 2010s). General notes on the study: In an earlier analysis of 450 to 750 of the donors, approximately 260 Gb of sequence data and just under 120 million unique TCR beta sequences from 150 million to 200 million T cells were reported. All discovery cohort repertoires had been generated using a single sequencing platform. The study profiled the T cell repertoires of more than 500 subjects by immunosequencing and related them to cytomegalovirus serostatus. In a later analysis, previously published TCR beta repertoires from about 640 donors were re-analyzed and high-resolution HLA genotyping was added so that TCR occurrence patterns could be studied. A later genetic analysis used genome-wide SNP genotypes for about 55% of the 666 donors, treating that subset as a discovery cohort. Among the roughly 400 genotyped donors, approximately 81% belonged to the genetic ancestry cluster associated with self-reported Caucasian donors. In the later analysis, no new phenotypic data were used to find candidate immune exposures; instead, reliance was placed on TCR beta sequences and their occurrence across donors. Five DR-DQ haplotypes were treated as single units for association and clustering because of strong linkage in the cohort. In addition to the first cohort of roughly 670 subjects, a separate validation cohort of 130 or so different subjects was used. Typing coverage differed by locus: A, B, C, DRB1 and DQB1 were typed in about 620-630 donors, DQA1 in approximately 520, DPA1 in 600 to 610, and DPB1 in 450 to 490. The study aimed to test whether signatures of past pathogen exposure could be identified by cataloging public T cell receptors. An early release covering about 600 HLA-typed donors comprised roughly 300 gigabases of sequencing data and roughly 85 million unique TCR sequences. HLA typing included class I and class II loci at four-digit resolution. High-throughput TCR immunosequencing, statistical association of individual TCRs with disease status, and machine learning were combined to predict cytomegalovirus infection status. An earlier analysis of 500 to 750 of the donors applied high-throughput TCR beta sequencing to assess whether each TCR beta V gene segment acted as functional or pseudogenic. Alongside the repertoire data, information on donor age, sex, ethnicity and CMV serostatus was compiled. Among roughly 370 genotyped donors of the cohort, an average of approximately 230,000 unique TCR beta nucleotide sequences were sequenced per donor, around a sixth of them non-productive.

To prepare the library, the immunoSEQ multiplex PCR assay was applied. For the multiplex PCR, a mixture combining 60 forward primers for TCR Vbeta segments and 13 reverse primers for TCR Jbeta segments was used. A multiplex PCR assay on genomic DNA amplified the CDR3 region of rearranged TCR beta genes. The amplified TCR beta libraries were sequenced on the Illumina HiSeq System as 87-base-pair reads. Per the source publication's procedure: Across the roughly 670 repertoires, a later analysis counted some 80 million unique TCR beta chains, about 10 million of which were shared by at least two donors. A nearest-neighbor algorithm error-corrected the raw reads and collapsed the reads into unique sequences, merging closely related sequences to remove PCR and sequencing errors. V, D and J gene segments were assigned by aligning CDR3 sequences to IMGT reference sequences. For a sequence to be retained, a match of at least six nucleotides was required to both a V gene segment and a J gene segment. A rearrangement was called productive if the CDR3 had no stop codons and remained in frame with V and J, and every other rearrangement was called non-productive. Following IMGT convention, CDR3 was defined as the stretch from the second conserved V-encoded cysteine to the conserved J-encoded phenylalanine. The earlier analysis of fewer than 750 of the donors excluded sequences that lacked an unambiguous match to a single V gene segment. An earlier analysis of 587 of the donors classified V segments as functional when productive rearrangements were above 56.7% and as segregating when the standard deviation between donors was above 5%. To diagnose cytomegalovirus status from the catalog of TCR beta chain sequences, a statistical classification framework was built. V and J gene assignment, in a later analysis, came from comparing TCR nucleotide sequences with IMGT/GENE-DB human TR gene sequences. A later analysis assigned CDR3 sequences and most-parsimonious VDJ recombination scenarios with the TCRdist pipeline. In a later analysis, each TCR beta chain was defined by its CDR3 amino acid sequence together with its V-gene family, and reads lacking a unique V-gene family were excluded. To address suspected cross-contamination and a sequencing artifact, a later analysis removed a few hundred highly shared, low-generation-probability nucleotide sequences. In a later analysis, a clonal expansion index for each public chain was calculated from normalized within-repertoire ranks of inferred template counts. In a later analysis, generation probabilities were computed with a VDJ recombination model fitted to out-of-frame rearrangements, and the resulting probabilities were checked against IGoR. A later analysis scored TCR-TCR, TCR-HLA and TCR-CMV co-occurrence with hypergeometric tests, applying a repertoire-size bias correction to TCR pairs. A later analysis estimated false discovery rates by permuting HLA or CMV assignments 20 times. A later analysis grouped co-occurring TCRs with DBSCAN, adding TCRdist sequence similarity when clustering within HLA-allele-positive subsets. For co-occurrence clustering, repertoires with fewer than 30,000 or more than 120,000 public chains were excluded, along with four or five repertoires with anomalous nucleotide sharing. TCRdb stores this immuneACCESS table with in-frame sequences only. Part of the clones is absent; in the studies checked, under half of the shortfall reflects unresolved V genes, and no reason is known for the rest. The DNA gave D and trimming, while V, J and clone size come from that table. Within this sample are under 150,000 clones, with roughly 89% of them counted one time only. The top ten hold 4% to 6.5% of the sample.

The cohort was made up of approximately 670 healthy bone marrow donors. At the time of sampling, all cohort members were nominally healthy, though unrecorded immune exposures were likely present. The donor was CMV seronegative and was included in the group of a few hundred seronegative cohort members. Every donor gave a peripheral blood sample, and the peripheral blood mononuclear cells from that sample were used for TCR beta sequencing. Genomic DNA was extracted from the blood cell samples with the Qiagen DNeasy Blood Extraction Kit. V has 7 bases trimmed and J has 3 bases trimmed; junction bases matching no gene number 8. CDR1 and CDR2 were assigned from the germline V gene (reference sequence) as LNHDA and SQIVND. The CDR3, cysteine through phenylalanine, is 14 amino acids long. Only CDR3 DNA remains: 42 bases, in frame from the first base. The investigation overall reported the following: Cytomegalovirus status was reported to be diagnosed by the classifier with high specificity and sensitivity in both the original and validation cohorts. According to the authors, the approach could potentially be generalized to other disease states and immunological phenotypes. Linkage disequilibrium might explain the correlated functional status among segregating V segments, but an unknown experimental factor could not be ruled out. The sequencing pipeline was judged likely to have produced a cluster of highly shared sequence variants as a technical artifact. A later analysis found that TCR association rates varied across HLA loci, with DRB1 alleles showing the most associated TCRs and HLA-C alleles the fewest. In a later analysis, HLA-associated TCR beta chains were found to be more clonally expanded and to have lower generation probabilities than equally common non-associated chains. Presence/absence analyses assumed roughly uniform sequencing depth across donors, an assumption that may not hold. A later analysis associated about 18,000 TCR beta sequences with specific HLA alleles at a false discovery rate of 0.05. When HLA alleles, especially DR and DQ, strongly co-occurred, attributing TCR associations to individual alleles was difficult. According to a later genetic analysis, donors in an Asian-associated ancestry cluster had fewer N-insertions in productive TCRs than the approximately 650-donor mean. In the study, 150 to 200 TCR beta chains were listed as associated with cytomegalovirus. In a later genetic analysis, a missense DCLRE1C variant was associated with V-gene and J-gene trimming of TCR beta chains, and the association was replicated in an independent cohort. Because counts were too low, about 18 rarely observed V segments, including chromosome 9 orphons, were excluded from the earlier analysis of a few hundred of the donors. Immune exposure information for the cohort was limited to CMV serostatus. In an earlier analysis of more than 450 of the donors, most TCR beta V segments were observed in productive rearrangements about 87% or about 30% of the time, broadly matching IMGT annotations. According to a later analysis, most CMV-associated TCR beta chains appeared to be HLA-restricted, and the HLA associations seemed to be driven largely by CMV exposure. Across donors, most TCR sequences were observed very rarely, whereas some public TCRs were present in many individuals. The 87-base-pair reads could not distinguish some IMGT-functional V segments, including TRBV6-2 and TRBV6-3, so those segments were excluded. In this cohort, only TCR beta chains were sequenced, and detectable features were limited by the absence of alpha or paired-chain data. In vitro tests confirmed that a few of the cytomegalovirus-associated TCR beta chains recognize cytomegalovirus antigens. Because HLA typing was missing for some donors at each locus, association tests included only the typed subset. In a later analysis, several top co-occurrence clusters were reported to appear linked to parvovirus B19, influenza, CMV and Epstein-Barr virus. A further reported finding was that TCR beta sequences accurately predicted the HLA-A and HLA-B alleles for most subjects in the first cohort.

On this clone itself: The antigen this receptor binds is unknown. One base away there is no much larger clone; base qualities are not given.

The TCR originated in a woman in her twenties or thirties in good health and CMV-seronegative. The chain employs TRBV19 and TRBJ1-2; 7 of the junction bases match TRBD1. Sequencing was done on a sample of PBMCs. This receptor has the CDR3 CASKPGQEYYGYTF. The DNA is TGTGCCAGTAAACCCGGACAGGAATACTATGGCTACACCTTC. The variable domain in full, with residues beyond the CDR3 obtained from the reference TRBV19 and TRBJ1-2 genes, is DGGITQSPKYLFRKEGQNVTLSCEQNLNHDAMYWYRQDPGQGLRLIYYSQIVNDFQKGDIAEGYSVSREKKESFPLTVTSAQKNPTAFYLCASKPGQEYYGYTFGSGTRLTVV.